This record looks at one T cell receptor beta chain sequence and its context. The data belong to a study of blood T cell repertoires in COVID-19. Study-level background: From the United States, Italy and Spain came samples of acute and convalescent COVID-19. The analysed material was cDNA or gDNA that came from T cells, B-cell-depleted T cells, or PBMCs.

Original handling: Counts of nucleated cells, estimated from reference gene primer amplification, were obtained. Data came from immunoSEQ multiplex PCR; TCRdb stores just in-frame clones and leaves some out. V, J and clone size derive from that table, while D and trimming were established from the DNA sequence. The sample records some 80,000 clones, 85% to 90% being singletons. This CDR3 comprises 14 residues. The germline V gene has CDR1 PRHDT and CDR2 FYEKMQ (reference sequence). Trimming pared 1 base from V and 4 bases from J, leaving 11 bases between. This receptor was identified in a human donor in a cohort sampled during active COVID-19. Input material: peripheral blood. J is TRBJ2-7 and V is TRBV13; tentative D call: TRBD1 (6 bases). The CDR3 region has the DNA TGTGCCAGCAGCTTAGAGTTAGGGGGTTACGAGCAGTACTTC. It yields the protein CASSLELGGYEQYF.